This T cell receptor beta chain was retrieved from a study of metastatic and nonmetastatic thyroid tumors. On the study more broadly: Repertoire data that came from the blood and tumor or nodule tissue of malignant and benign thyroid patients were compared. Notes on the study in general: Malignant tumors reportedly showed significantly higher TCR beta diversity than benign nodules in both blood and tumor.

Turning to this clone: Its antigen remains unknown. This specimen includes other DNA sequences encoding the same CDR3.

After removal of 0 bases from V and 6 bases from J, the junction contained 7 bases not matched to a gene. The length of the CDR3 is 16 residues. Germline values: CDR1 KGHSH, CDR2 LQKENI. Every patient was untreated before thyroid surgery. TCRdb re-called the PCR reads with MiXCR. In the table there are about 41,000 clones, roughly a quarter of which are singletons. The sample taken for sequencing was tumor tissue. The V call is TRBV18, the J call TRBJ2-2; 7 positions match TRBD2. The receptor was derived from a female donor with papillary thyroid cancer or a benign thyroid nodule (not recorded which). Some clones in this sample may be carry-over from other donors' samples. CDR3 coding DNA: TGTGCCAGCTCACCACCTCTCGGGAGGAGGCCCGGGGAGCTGTTTTTT. It codes for CASSPPLGRRPGELFF.